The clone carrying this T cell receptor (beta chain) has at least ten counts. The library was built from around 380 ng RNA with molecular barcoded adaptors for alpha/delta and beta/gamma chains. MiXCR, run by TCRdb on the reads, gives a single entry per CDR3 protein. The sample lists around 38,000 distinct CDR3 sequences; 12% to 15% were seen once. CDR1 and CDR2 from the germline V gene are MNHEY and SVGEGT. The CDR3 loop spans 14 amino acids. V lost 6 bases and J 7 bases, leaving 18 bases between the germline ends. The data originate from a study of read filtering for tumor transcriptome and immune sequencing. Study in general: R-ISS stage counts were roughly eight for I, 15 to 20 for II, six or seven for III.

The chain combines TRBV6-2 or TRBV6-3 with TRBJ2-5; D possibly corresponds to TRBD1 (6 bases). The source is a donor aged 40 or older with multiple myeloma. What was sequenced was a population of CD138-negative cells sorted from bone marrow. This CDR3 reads CASRATGRSGTQYF. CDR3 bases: TGTGCCAGCAGGGCTACAGGGCGGAGTGGGACCCAGTACTTC.